The 11 T cell receptor beta chains below come from one sample, sequenced in a study of blood T cell repertoires in COVID-19. Clones were sequenced by immunoSEQ multiplex PCR, and TCRdb holds only the in-frame ones, with some missing. This repertoire shows some 190,000 clones, 82% found once; its top ten account for about 7.8%. The specimen was peripheral blood. Source of these receptors: a woman aged 55-69 years with COVID-19, enrolled during active disease.

This chain links TRBV28 with TRBJ1-6; tentatively, D is TRBD1 (6 bases). The CDR3 sequence is 14 residues long. The V gene's germline CDR1 is MDHEN and CDR2 SYDVKM. Trimming took 3 bases from V and 7 from J, leaving 10 bases between them. The CDR3 bases are TGTGCCAGCAGTTTCGTTCAGGGGAATTCACCCCTCCACTTT. Its protein is CASSFVQGNSPLHF.

As for this clone: The same CDR3 can be traced to other DNA sequences in this sample. The chain employs TRBV19 and TRBJ1-5; D uncertain. Germline lookup yields CDR1 LNHDA and CDR2 SQIVND (reference sequence). This CDR3 is built from 12 residues. The V gene lost 6 bases and the J gene lost 0 bases, with 3 bases spanning the gap. DNA of the CDR3: TGTGCCAGTAGCGGTAGCAATCAGCCCCAGCATTTT. This gives the protein CASSGSNQPQHF.

The V call is TRBV9, the J call TRBJ2-1; 11 nucleotides match TRBD2. With 0 bases clipped from V and 5 bases from J, the junction kept 1 base outside the gene matches. This CDR3 comprises 15 residues. The V gene's germline CDR1 is SGDLS and CDR2 YYNGEE. Here the CDR3 DNA reads TGTGCCAGCAGCGTAGTAGCGGGGGGGGACAATGAGCAGTTCTTC. Translated, it gives CASSVVAGGDNEQFF.

This chain joins TRBV6-2 or TRBV6-3 and TRBJ2-3, with a tentative D call TRBD2 (6 bases). Germline CDR1 is MNHEY and CDR2 is SVGEGT. CDR3 length: 14 amino acids. Deletions cut 0 bases from V and 8 bases from J, with 12 bases between. The CDR3 here is CASSYSNGRVTQYF. The CDR3 coding sequence is TGTGCCAGCAGTTACTCGAACGGGAGAGTTACGCAGTATTTT.

The genes are TRBV9 and TRBJ2-2, with 12 positions matching TRBD2. This CDR3 has 16 amino acids. V was pared by 2 bases and J by 7 bases, with 6 bases of the junction left unmatched. CDR1 and CDR2 from the germline V gene are SGDLS and YYNGEE. The CDR3 loop is CASSVSLAGGRGELFF. The CDR3 DNA reads TGTGCCAGCAGCGTGAGTCTAGCGGGAGGGCGCGGGGAGCTGTTTTTT.

This sequence joins TRBV6-2 or TRBV6-3 and TRBJ2-5; 14 bases line up with TRBD2. Germline CDR1 MNHEY, CDR2 SVGEGT. The CDR3 is 17 amino acids. Trimming took 5 bases from V and 4 from J; bases not matched to a gene: 9. CDR3 amino acids: CASSAGTSGSGRETQYF. For the CDR3, the DNA is TGTGCCAGCAGTGCCGGGACTAGCGGGAGTGGGCGAGAGACCCAGTACTTC.

This clone was detected once. V is TRBV28 and J is TRBJ2-3; 10 bases are a match to TRBD1. J gave up 2 bases and V 5 bases, and 7 bases lay outside the gene matches. Germline CDR1 MDHEN, CDR2 SYDVKM. This CDR3 contains 16 residues. The CDR3 sequence is CASSGRDRGPTDTQYF. The CDR3 region has the DNA TGTGCCAGCAGTGGACGGGACAGGGGTCCCACAGATACGCAGTATTTT.

The J gene is TRBJ1-1, the V gene TRBV23-1, with D uncertain. TRBV23-1 is reported as an ORF; its role is uncertain. The CDR3 totals 14 residues. V gave up 2 bases and J gave up 5 bases, with 12 bases separating them. The CDR3 region has the DNA TGCGCCAGCAGTCAACGTAAACAAGCGACTGAAGCTTTCTTT. It specifies CASSQRKQATEAFF.

V gene TRBV11-2 combines with J gene TRBJ2-3, with TRBD2 matching over 12 bases. The junction had 11 bases not matched to a gene; V was cut back by 6 bases and J by 1 base. CDR1 is SGHAT, CDR2 FQNNGV, per germline. CDR3 length: 18 residues. CDR3 residues: CASRRTSGGLPRTDTQYF. The DNA for the CDR3 is TGTGCCAGCAGGCGCACTAGCGGGGGGCTCCCTCGCACAGATACGCAGTATTTT. The complete variable domain, with remaining parts taken from reference TRBV11-2 and TRBJ2-3, reads EAGVAQSPRYKIIEKRQSVAFWCNPISGHATLYWYQQILGQGPKLLIQFQNNGVVDDSQLPKDRFSAERLKGVDSTLKIQPAKLEDSAVYLCASRRTSGGLPRTDTQYFGPGTRLTVL.

Only a few counts were recorded for this clone. The chain carries TRBV19 and TRBJ1-5, with D unclear. Germline V gene data show CDR1 as LNHDA and CDR2 as SQIVND (reference sequence). The germline V and J ends were trimmed by 8 bases and 7 bases, with 12 bases remaining between them. This CDR3 is built from 12 residues. The CDR3 DNA sequence: TGTGCCAGTGCGAGGTTTAACCAGCCCCAGCATTTT. Its protein is CASARFNQPQHF. Together with reference TRBV19 and TRBJ1-5, the CDR3 gives the full variable domain: DGGITQSPKYLFRKEGQNVTLSCEQNLNHDAMYWYRQDPGQGLRLIYYSQIVNDFQKGDIAEGYSVSREKKESFPLTVTSAQKNPTAFYLCASARFNQPQHFGDGTRLSIL.

Written as DNA, the CDR3 is TGCGCCAGCAGGAAAAACGAAAGCCGGGATCACGATACGCAGTATTTT. Amino acid sequence: CASRKNESRDHDTQYF. The V gene is TRBV23-1, the J gene TRBJ2-3; TRBD2 might be the D (5 bases). TRBV23-1 is an ORF, with its function uncertain. CDR3 length equals 16 residues. Trimming removed 6 bases at V and 6 bases at J, with 22 bases between.